This T cell receptor beta chain emerged from a study of early T cells in non-severe SARS-CoV-2 infection (dated by TCRdb to about 2021). With regard to the full study: Because TCR sequencing was done on bulk RNA from unsorted whole blood, the alpha and beta chains could not be paired.

This clonotype showed up many times. Its antigen target is currently unknown. It has no much larger one-base neighbor in the sample; base qualities were not kept. Libraries came from 5' RACE. The run used a NextSeq 500. Unique molecular identifiers were attached to individual cDNA molecules in the TCR library protocol so that sequencing error and PCR bias could be corrected. Both TCR alpha and beta chains were sequenced, and tight co-correlation was observed between alpha and beta sequence abundances in each sample. The paper's processing steps were these. Decombinator V4 was used to annotate the V gene, J gene and CDR3 of the TCR sequences. Expanded TCRs were defined as changing significantly between any two time points under a Poisson model with p below 0.0001. Abundances of TCRs were expressed as counts per million after normalisation to the total number of TCRs sequenced in each sample. A search of VDJdb, accessed on 1 November 2021, was run for TCRs annotated to CMV, EBV and SARS-CoV-2, with TCRs annotated for multiple antigens excluded. In-frame beta chains were kept once TCRdb had trimmed the public reads at Q25 with fastp and called clones with MiXCR. Rows with one shared CDR3 protein collapse into an entry with the most common genes and DNA. For this entry, the V and J calls and clone size follow TCRdb and not the study's own pipeline. The sample records some 30,000 distinct CDR3 sequences, approximately 5% of which are singletons. The biggest ten clones account for under 15% of the sample.

The full study reports these points: VDJdb matching was skewed toward anti-spike CD8 responses and likely underestimated virus-specific expansions by missing private and CD4 specificities.

This was a case-control study nested in a cohort of healthcare workers in London, UK, who had nasopharyngeal swab PCR tests and blood samples taken every week. Healthcare workers were enrolled in the week of the UK lockdown, from 23 to 31 March 2020, and were followed every week for up to roughly 16 weeks. The sequence was obtained from an adult who was a healthcare worker with PCR-confirmed SARS-CoV-2 infection or an uninfected control (not recorded which). The sequenced sample consisted of whole blood.

In nucleotide form, the sequence is TGTGCCAGCAGTTTTCTTGGGACCGAAGCGGGAGGGGAGCTGTTTTTT. This yields the protein CASSFLGTEAGGELFF. Recombination linked TRBV27 to TRBJ2-2, with 7 central nucleotides matching TRBD2. The CDR1 and CDR2 encoded by the germline V gene (reference sequence) are MNHEY and SMNVEV. V has 3 bases trimmed and J has 8 bases trimmed; junction bases matching no gene number 12. The CDR3 has 16 amino acids, counting the end cysteine and phenylalanine. Left in the record is the CDR3 DNA by itself, 48 bases read in frame from the first base.